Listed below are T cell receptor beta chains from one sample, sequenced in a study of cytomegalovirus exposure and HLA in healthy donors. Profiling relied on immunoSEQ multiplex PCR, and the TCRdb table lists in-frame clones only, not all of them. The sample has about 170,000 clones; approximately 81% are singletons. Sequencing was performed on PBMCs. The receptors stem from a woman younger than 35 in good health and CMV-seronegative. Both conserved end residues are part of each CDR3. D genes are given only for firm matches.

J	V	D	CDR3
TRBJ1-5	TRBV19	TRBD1	CASSIGRQGIVGQPQHF
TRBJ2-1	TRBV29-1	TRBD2	CSALTSGRRGEQFF
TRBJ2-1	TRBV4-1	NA	CATGQYNEQFF
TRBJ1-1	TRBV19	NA	CASSPRSGVTEAFF
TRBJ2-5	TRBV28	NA	CASSLTGGPQETQYF
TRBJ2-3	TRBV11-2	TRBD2	CASSFGTGGADTQYF
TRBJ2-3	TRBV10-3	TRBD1	CATWGQGLSHSTDTQYF
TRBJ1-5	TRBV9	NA	CASSRGTNQPQHF
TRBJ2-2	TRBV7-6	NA	CAGSLAVVQLAGELFF
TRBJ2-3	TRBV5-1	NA	CASSLDRLTDTQYF
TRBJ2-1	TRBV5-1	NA	CASVADLASPMDEQFF